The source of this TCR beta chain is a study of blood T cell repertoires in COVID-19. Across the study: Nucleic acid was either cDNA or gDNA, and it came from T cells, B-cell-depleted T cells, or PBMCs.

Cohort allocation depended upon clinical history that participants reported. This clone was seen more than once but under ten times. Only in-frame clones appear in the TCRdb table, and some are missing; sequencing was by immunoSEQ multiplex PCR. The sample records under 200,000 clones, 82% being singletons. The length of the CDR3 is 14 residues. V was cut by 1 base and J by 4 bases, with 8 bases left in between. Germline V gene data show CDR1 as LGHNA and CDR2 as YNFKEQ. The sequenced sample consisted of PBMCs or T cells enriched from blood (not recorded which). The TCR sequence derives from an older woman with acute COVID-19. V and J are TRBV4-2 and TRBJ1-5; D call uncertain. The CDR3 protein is CASSQGGQNQPQHF. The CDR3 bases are TGTGCCAGCAGCCAAGGAGGGCAAAATCAGCCCCAGCATTTT.